This passage covers 23 T cell receptor beta chains from one sample sequenced in a study of preoperative IRX-2 immunotherapy in early breast cancer. Assay used: immunoSEQ multiplex PCR; TCRdb lists only in-frame clones, some missing. The sample includes around 38,000 clones, approximately 77% of them seen just once. Stated treatment: preoperative locoregional IRX-2 cytokine immunotherapy. The material was tumor tissue, obtained after IRX-2 immunotherapy. The receptors were sampled from a human donor with breast cancer.

The chain joins TRBV30 to TRBJ2-3; D remains ambiguous. Trimming removed 1 base at V and 11 bases at J, with 10 bases between. The germline CDR1 and CDR2 sequences are GTSNPN and SVGIG (reference sequence). The CDR3 sequence is 11 residues long. DNA of the CDR3: TGTGCCTGGAGTGCCCTGGGCCGGCAGTATTTT. It translates to CAWSALGRQYF.

J is TRBJ1-5 and V is TRBV10-3; TRBD1 agrees at 7 bases. Germline V gene data show CDR1 as ENHRY and CDR2 as SYGVKD. The CDR3 loop spans 16 amino acids. Trimming at V came to 2 bases and at J to 7 bases, leaving 11 bases not matched to a gene. The CDR3 loop reads CAISEGAQGERQPQHF. The DNA of the CDR3 is TGTGCCATCAGTGAGGGAGCCCAGGGGGAGCGACAGCCCCAGCATTTT.

The rearrangement uses TRBV5-1 and TRBJ2-3; the match to TRBD1 covers 7 bases. Germline CDR1 reads SGHRS; CDR2 reads YFSETQ. This CDR3 is 14 amino acids long. The J segment lost 4 bases and the V segment lost 5 bases, leaving 7 bases of the junction unmatched. The DNA for the CDR3 is TGCGCCAGCAGAAGAGAAACAGGGGCAGATACGCAGTATTTT. This codes for CASRRETGADTQYF.

This clone occurred a few times. The J gene is TRBJ2-4, the V gene TRBV11-3, with D perhaps TRBD1 or TRBD2 (6 bases each). This CDR3 spans 17 amino acids. Between the trimmed V and J ends, which lost 2 bases and 6 bases, there was a span of 20 bases. The germline gives CDR1 SGHNT, CDR2 YENEEA. As DNA, the CDR3 is TGTGCCAGCAGCTTAAGTGGTGGGGGGCGTGCTAGAAACATTCAGTACTTC. Residues: CASSLSGGGRARNIQYF.

This rearrangement joins TRBV6-8 to TRBJ2-5; either TRBD1 or TRBD2 may supply D (5 bases each). Germline V CDR1 and CDR2: MNHGY, SAAAGT. The CDR3 runs to 14 residues. V lost 2 bases and J 2 bases, leaving 9 bases between the germline ends. CDR3 DNA: TGTGCCAGCAGTTACCGGGACCATCAAGAGACCCAGTACTTC. Its translation: CASSYRDHQETQYF.

The chain joins TRBV18 to TRBJ1-4, with 9 bases aligning to TRBD1. Germline assignment: CDR1 KGHSH and CDR2 LQKENI. The V gene end was trimmed by 2 bases and the J gene end by 10 bases; junction bases not matched to a gene: 5. The CDR3 totals 14 residues. CDR3 residues: CASSPTGTGRKLFF. CDR3 DNA sequence: TGTGCCAGCTCACCAACGGGGACAGGGCGAAAACTGTTTTTT.

The chain couples TRBV19 to TRBJ2-6, with no clear D. CDR3 length: 15 amino acids. Trimming cost V 5 bases and J 0 bases, with 8 bases left between them. Germline V gene lookup returns CDR1 LNHDA and CDR2 SQIVND (reference sequence). The CDR3 region has the DNA TGTGCCAGTAGTTTTGGCAGCTCTGGGGCCAACGTCCTGACTTTC. Residues: CASSFGSSGANVLTF.

CDR3 in amino acids: CASSYSRAGNTEAFF. CDR3 coding DNA: TGTGCCAGCAGTTACTCTCGGGCGGGGAACACTGAAGCTTTCTTT. This chain links TRBV6-8 with TRBJ1-1, with D hard to call. The V end lost 0 bases, the J end lost 1 base, and 9 bases lay between the germline ends. In germline, CDR1 is MNHGY, CDR2 SAAAGT. This CDR3 is 15 amino acids long.

The CDR3 coding sequence is TGCGCCAGCAGCTTACCTCGAGGGGACACAGATACGCAGTATTTT. This encodes CASSLPRGDTDTQYF. The chain has TRBV5-1 and TRBJ2-3; perhaps D is TRBD1 or TRBD2 (5 bases each). V was pared by 2 bases and J by 2 bases, with 12 bases between. Germline CDR1 is SGHRS and CDR2 is YFSETQ. CDR3 length equals 15 residues.

The gene calls are TRBV6-8 and TRBJ1-2; D gene unclear. Per germline, CDR1 MNHGY and CDR2 SAAAGT. Trimming cost V 5 bases and J 4 bases, with 11 bases left between them. CDR3 length: 13 amino acids. Written as DNA, the CDR3 is TGTGCCAGCAGTCCCCGGCCGGGCTATGGCTACACCTTC. Protein sequence: CASSPRPGYGYTF.

This chain joins TRBV19 and TRBJ1-3; D is ambiguous. Trimming pared 4 bases from V and 4 bases from J, leaving 8 bases between. This CDR3 is 13 amino acids long. Germline CDR1 is LNHDA and CDR2 is SQIVND (reference sequence). Written as DNA, the CDR3 is TGTGCCAGTAGTAACCCCGGAGGAAACACCATATATTTT. It codes for CASSNPGGNTIYF.

This clone was counted between two and nine times. This chain uses TRBV11-3 with TRBJ2-6, with TRBD1 matching 9 bases. Germline lookup yields CDR1 SGHNT and CDR2 YENEEA. Trimming cost V 1 base and J 2 bases; bases outside gene matches: 0. This CDR3 has 16 amino acids. The CDR3, as DNA: TGTGCCAGCAGCTTAGGACAGGGGGCTGGGGCCAACGTCCTGACTTTC. Translation: CASSLGQGAGANVLTF.

V gene TRBV11-3 combines with J gene TRBJ1-1; tentatively, D is TRBD1 (6 bases). Germline lookup yields CDR1 SGHNT and CDR2 YENEEA. CDR3 length: 15 residues. Trimming took off 3 bases at V and 1 base at J, with 12 bases between the two ends. The CDR3 DNA is TGTGCCAGCAGCTTGCCCACAGGGCCGAACACTGAAGCTTTCTTT. This encodes CASSLPTGPNTEAFF. Variable domain in full (rest from reference TRBV11-3 and TRBJ1-1): EAGVVQSPRYKIIEKKQPVAFWCNPISGHNTLYWYLQNLGQGPELLIRYENEEAVDDSQLPKDRFSAERLKGVDSTLKIQPAELGDSAVYLCASSLPTGPNTEAFFGQGTRLTVV.

This clone was seen only a few times. The V call is TRBV11-3, the J call TRBJ1-4; 8 bases match TRBD1. V dropped 5 bases and J dropped 5; count of bases not matched to a gene: 7. This CDR3 region has 15 residues. Germline assignment: CDR1 SGHNT and CDR2 YENEEA. The CDR3 loop reads CASSLRTGSNEKLFF. CDR3 bases: TGTGCCAGCAGCCTCCGGACAGGGTCAAATGAAAAACTGTTTTTT.

CDR3 coding DNA: TGTGCCAGTAGTGTCGGACAGGTGTTAACTGAAGCTTTCTTT. This gives the protein CASSVGQVLTEAFF. This chain links TRBV19 with TRBJ1-1; 7 nucleotides agree with TRBD1. V shed 5 bases and J 5 bases; nucleotides not matched to a gene: 8. The germline V gene encodes CDR1 LNHDA and CDR2 SQIVND (reference sequence). The CDR3 spans 14 residues.

Worth noting for this clone: The observed sequence ends 1 residue before the CDR3 terminus, with the missing tail filled in from the germline J gene. The chain carries TRBV11-3 and TRBJ1-5, with 7 bases matching TRBD1. The CDR3 sequence is 15 residues long. V trimming: 0 bases; J trimming: 7 bases; junction bases outside the gene matches: 6. CDR1 is SGHNT, CDR2 YENEEA, per germline. CDR3 loop: CASSLEGTDTQPQHF. The CDR3 bases that were read are TGTGCCAGCAGCTTAGAAGGGACAGATACCCAGCCCCAGCAT.

The J gene is TRBJ1-3, the V gene TRBV7-6; possible D gene TRBD1, 5 bases. Germline CDR1 and CDR2: SGHVS and FNYEAQ. This CDR3 region has 14 residues. Trimming removed 5 bases at V and 4 bases at J, with 12 bases between. The CDR3 DNA is TGTGCCAGCAGCCCACAGGAATCGGGAAACACCATATATTTT. Protein sequence: CASSPQESGNTIYF.

This rearrangement joins TRBV6-8 to TRBJ1-6; no firm D call. Looked up from germline, CDR1 is MNHGY and CDR2 is SAAAGT. This CDR3 spans 13 amino acids. Trimming stripped 6 bases from V and 7 bases from J, with 10 bases between. The CDR3 protein is CASRSPQNSPLHF. CDR3 DNA sequence: TGTGCCAGCAGGAGCCCTCAAAATTCACCCCTCCACTTT.

The rearrangement links TRBV7-7 to TRBJ1-3; 7 positions agree with TRBD1. V lost 5 bases and J lost 2; bases outside the gene matches: 12. This CDR3 region has 17 residues. Germline V CDR1 and CDR2: SSHAT, FNYEAQ (reference sequence). In nucleotides, the CDR3 is TGTGCCAGCAGCACCTACCTCCTTGACAGGGCTGGAAACACCATATATTTT. It translates to CASSTYLLDRAGNTIYF.

The CDR3 reads CASRLISPGQGRYEQYF. The CDR3 DNA reads TGTGCCAGCAGGCTAATTTCTCCGGGACAGGGTAGATACGAGCAGTACTTC. The chain has TRBV6-8 and TRBJ2-7; 9 nucleotides match TRBD1. Germline lookup yields CDR1 MNHGY and CDR2 SAAAGT. After removal of 6 bases from V and 4 bases from J, the junction contained 16 bases not matched to a gene. CDR3 length: 17 residues.

The chain joins TRBV6-8 to TRBJ2-2, with 7 bases fitting TRBD2. Germline V lookup: CDR1 MNHGY, CDR2 SAAAGT. J was trimmed by 5 bases and V by 11 bases; bases with no gene match: 8. This CDR3 region has 13 residues. The CDR3: CAAGEQATGELFF. In DNA, the CDR3 is TGTGCCGCGGGGGAACAGGCGACCGGGGAGCTGTTTTTT.

The rearrangement joins TRBV9 to TRBJ2-7, with 10 bases aligning to TRBD2. Unmatched junction bases numbered 1, after V lost 7 bases and J lost 3 bases. CDR1 is SGDLS, CDR2 YYNGEE, per germline. The CDR3 runs to 12 residues. As DNA, the CDR3 is TGTGCCAGCGGGACTAGCGTCTACGAGCAGTACTTC. Protein product: CASGTSVYEQYF.

The V call is TRBV19, the J call TRBJ1-3; D gene ambiguous. Trimming cost V 3 bases and J 0 bases, with 6 bases left between them. CDR1 and CDR2 from the germline V gene are LNHDA and SQIVND (reference sequence). CDR3 length: 14 amino acids. The CDR3 bases are TGTGCCAGTAGTATTGGTAGCTCTGGAAACACCATATATTTT. Encoded protein: CASSIGSSGNTIYF.